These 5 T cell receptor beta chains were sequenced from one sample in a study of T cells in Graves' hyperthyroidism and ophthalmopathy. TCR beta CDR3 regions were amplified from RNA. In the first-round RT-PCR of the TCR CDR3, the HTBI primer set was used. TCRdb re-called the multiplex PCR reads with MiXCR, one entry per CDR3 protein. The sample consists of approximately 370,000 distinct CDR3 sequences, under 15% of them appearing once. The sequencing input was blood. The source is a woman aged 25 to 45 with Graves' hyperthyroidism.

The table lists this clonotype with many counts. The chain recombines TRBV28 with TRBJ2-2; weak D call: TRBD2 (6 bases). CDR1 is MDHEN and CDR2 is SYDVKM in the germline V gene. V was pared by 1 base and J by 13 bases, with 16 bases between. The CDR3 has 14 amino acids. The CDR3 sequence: CASSLFQGGDRLFF. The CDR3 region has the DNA TGTGCCAGCAGTTTATTTCAGGGCGGGGACCGGCTGTTTTTT.

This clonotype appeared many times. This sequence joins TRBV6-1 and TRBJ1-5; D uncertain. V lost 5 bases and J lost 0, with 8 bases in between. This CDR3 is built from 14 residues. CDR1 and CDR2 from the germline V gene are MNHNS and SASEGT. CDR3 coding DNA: TGTGCCAGCAGTTCGTATTATAGCAATCAGCCCCAGCATTTT. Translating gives CASSSYYSNQPQHF.

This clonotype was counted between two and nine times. The CDR3 protein is CATSARTSEQFF. The CDR3 region has the DNA TGTGCCACCAGTGCCCGGACTAGTGAGCAGTTCTTC. V and J are TRBV24-1 and TRBJ2-1; 7 positions agree with TRBD2. CDR1 is KGHDR and CDR2 is SFDVKD in the germline V gene. V lost 5 bases and J lost 9; bases outside the gene matches: 3. This CDR3 spans 12 amino acids.

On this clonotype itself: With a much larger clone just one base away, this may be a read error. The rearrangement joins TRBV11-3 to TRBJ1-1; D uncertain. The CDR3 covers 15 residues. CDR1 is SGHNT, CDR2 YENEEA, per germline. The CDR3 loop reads CASSLGGSINTEASF. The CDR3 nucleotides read TGTGCCAGCAGCCTAGGAGGGTCCATTAACACTGAAGCTTCCTTT.

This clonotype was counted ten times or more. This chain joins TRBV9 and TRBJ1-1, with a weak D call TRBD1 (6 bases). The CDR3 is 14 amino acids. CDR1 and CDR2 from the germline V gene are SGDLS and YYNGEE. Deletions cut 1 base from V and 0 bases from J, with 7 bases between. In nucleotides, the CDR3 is TGTGCCAGCAGCGTAACAGGGATGAACACTGAAGCTTTCTTT. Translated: CASSVTGMNTEAFF.